This paragraph reports one TCR beta chain. The antigen is unknown. Trimming left V 0 bases short and J 5 bases short, with 10 bases between. The length of the CDR3 is 14 residues. CDR1 and CDR2 from the germline V gene are SGDLS and YYNGEE. This sample is part of a study of cytomegalovirus exposure and HLA in healthy donors. Study as a whole: About 179 million T cells yielded 90 million to 130 million unique TCR beta sequences in earlier analysis.

The PCR made use of 60 Vbeta and 13 Jbeta primers. The data were produced by immunoSEQ multiplex PCR, yet TCRdb's version contains in-frame clones alone and is incomplete. This repertoire shows roughly 130,000 clones, just over 65% found once; its top ten account for 6% to 8%. Study conclusions and caveats: Across HLA loci, a later analysis found differing TCR association rates, with DRB1 most and HLA-C fewest. Researchers counted 164 TCR beta chains as cytomegalovirus-associated. Researchers had no immune exposure information except CMV serostatus available.

This chain connects TRBV9 to TRBJ2-3, with D tentatively TRBD2 (6 bases). This clonotype originated in a woman aged 60-70 years in good health and CMV-seronegative. The specimen sequenced was PBMCs. The chain's CDR3 is CASSVEGRGDTQYF. CDR3 coding DNA: TGTGCCAGCAGCGTAGAAGGGCGGGGAGATACGCAGTATTTT.